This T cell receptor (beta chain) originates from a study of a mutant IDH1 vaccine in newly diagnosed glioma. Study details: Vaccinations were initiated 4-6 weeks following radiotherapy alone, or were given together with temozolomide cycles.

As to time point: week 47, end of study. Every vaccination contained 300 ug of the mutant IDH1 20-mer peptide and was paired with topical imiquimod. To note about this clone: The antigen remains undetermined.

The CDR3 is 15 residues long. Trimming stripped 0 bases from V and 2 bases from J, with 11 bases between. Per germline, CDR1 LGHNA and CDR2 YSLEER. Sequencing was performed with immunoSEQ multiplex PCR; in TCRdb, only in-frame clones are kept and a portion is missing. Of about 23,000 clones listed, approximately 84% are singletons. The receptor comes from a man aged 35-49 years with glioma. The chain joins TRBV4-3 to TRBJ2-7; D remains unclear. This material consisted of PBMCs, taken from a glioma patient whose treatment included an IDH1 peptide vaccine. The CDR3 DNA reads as TGCGCCAGCAGCCAAGATTATCCCGGAGCCTACGAGCAGTACTTC. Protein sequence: CASSQDYPGAYEQYF.